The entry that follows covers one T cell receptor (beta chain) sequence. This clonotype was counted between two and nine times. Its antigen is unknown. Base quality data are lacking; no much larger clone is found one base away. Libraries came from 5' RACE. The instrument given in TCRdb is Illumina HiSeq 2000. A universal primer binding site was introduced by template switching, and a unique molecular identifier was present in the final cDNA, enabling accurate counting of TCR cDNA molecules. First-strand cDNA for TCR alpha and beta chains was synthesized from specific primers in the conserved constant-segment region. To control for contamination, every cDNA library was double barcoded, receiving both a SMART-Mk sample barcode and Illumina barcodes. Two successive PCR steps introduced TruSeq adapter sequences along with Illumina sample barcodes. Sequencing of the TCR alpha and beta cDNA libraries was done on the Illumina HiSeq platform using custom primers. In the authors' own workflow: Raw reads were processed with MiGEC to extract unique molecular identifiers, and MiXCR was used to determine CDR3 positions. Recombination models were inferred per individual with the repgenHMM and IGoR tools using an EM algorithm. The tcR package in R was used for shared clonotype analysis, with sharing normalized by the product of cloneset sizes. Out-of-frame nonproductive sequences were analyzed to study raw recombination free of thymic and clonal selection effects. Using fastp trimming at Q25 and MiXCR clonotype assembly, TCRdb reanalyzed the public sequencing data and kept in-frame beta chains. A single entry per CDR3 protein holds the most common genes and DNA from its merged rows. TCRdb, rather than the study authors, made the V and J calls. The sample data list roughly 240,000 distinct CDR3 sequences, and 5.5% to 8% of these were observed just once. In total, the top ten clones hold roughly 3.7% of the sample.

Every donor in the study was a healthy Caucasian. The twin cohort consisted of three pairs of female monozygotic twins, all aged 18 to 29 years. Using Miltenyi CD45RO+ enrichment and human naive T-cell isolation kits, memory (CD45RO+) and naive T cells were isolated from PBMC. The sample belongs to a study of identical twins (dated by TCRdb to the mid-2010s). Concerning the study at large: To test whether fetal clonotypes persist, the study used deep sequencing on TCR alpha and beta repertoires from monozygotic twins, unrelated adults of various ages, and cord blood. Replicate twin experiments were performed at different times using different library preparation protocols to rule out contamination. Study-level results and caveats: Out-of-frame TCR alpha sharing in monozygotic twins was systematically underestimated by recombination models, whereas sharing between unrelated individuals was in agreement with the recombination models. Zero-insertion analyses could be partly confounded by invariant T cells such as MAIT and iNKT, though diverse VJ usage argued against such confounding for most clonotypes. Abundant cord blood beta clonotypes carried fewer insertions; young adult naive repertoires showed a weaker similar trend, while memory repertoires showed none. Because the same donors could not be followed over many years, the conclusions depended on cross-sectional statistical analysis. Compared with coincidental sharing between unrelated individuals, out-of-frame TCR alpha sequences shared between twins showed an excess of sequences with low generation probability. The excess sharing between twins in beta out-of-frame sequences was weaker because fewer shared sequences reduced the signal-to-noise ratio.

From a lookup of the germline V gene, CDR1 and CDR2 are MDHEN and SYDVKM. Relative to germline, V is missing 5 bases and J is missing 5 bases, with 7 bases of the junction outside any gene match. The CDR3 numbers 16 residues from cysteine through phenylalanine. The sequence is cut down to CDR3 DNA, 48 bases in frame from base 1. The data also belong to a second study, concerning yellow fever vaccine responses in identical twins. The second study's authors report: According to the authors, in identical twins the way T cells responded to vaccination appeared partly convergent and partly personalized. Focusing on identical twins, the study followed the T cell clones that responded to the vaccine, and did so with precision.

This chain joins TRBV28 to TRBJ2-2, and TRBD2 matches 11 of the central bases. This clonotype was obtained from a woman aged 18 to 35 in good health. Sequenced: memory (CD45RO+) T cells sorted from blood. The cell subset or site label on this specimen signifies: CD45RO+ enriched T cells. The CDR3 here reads CASSAETSGKTGELFF. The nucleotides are TGTGCCAGCAGTGCCGAGACTAGCGGGAAAACCGGGGAGCTGTTTTTT.